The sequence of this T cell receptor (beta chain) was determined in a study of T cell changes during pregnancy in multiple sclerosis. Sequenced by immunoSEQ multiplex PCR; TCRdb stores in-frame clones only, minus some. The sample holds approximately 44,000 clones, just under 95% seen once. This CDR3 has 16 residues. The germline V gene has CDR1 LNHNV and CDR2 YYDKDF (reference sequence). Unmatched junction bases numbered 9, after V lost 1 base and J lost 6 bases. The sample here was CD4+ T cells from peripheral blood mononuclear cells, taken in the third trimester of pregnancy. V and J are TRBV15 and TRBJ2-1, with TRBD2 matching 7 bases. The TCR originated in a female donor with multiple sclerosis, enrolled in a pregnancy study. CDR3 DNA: TGTGCCACCAGCAGAGTTGGGGGAGGGCCTATCAATGAGCAGTTCTTC. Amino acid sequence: CATSRVGGGPINEQFF.